These 19 T cell receptor beta chains were sequenced from one sample in a study of graft-versus-host responses after intestinal transplantation. The data were produced by immunoSEQ multiplex PCR, yet TCRdb's version contains in-frame clones alone and is incomplete. The table has roughly 51,000 clones, 89% seen once. Their cognate antigens are unknown. Here the sequenced sample was unstimulated CD4+ T cells sorted from spleen or lymph node cells, taken before transplant. The source is a human donor who was the organ donor for an intestinal transplant.

The V call is TRBV7-6, the J call TRBJ2-1; 9 bases align to TRBD2. CDR1 and CDR2 from the germline V gene are SGHVS and FNYEAQ. After removal of 1 base from V and 6 bases from J, the junction contained 4 bases not matched to a gene. The CDR3 runs to 15 residues. Here the CDR3 DNA reads TGTGCCAGCAGCTTAGTGACTAGCGGATCCAATGAGCAGTTCTTC. Residues: CASSLVTSGSNEQFF.

V is TRBV7-6 and J is TRBJ2-7; 8 nucleotides match TRBD2. CDR1 and CDR2 (germline): SGHVS, FNYEAQ. The CDR3 runs 16 residues. The ends lost 5 bases at V and 5 bases at J; junction bases unmatched: 14. CDR3 sequence reads: CASSPIGSGSPHEQYF. The DNA of the CDR3 is TGTGCCAGCAGCCCAATTGGCAGCGGGAGCCCCCACGAGCAGTACTTC.

This chain uses TRBV7-9 with TRBJ1-5, with 8 bases matching TRBD1. After removal of 3 bases from V and 7 bases from J, the junction contained 8 bases not matched to a gene. The CDR3 consists of 15 residues. CDR1 SEHNR and CDR2 FQNEAQ come from the germline V gene (reference sequence). The CDR3 here is CASSLGDRGEQPQHF. The CDR3, as DNA: TGTGCCAGCAGCTTGGGAGACAGGGGAGAACAGCCCCAGCATTTT.

The V gene is TRBV18, the J gene TRBJ1-3; D gene unclear. V shed 4 bases and J shed 0 bases, with 13 bases lying between them. The germline gives CDR1 KGHSH, CDR2 LQKENI. This CDR3 has 16 amino acids. The chain's CDR3 is CASSLDLLHSGNTIYF. As DNA, the CDR3 is TGTGCCAGCTCACTGGACTTGCTACACTCTGGAAACACCATATATTTT.

This rearrangement joins TRBV7-9 to TRBJ2-7; D call uncertain. V was clipped by 4 bases and J by 0 bases, with 7 bases between them. CDR1 and CDR2 from the germline V gene are SEHNR and FQNEAQ (reference sequence). The CDR3 loop spans 13 amino acids. The CDR3 DNA sequence: TGTGCCAGCAGCTCAGGATACTCCTACGAGCAGTACTTC. It specifies CASSSGYSYEQYF.

The V gene is TRBV18, the J gene TRBJ1-4; D is unclear. CDR1 is KGHSH and CDR2 is LQKENI in the germline V gene. The CDR3 has 13 amino acids. V was pared by 6 bases and J by 7 bases, with 12 bases between. The CDR3 nucleotides are TGTGCCAGCTCTCCCGGTTCGGGTGAAAAACTGTTTTTT. Its protein product is CASSPGSGEKLFF. Complete variable domain (other parts from reference TRBV18 and TRBJ1-4): NAGVMQNPRHLVRRRGQEARLRCSPMKGHSHVYWYRQLPEEGLKFMVYLQKENIIDESGMPKERFSAEFPKEGPSILRIQQVVRGDSAAYFCASSPGSGEKLFFGSGTQLSVL.

The chain joins TRBV18 to TRBJ2-3, with 10 bases that match TRBD2. The V gene's germline CDR1 is KGHSH and CDR2 LQKENI. The trim removed 3 bases at V and 0 bases at J, leaving 6 bases unmatched. The CDR3 consists of 17 residues. CDR3 sequence (DNA): TGTGCCAGCTCACCCGTTATACTAGCGGGGAGCACAGATACGCAGTATTTT. Translating gives CASSPVILAGSTDTQYF.

The chain couples TRBV5-1 to TRBJ1-1; 7 bases align to TRBD1. The ends lost 2 bases at V and 5 bases at J; junction bases unmatched: 3. There are 13 residues in the CDR3. The V gene's germline CDR1 is SGHRS and CDR2 YFSETQ. The chain's CDR3 is CASSFHRGTEAFF. For the CDR3, the DNA is TGCGCCAGCAGCTTCCACAGGGGTACTGAAGCTTTCTTT.

The chain recombines TRBV10-3 with TRBJ2-2; D not certain. The CDR3 covers 14 residues. V was pared by 11 bases and J by 4 bases, with 17 bases between. Per germline, CDR1 ENHRY and CDR2 SYGVKD. DNA of the CDR3: TGTGCCCCTCTTCGCCGGGTCGTCACCGGGGAGCTGTTTTTT. Amino acids: CAPLRRVVTGELFF.

As to this clone: Other nucleotide sequences in the sample specify the same CDR3. The chain uses TRBV2 and TRBJ1-5, with D maybe TRBD1 (5 bases). The V gene lost 3 bases and the J gene lost 4 bases, with 10 bases spanning the gap. CDR3 size: 14 residues. Germline V gene lookup returns CDR1 SNHLY and CDR2 FYNNEI. This chain's CDR3 is CASSDRVGNQPQHF. In DNA, the CDR3 is TGTGCCAGCAGTGACAGGGTAGGGAATCAGCCCCAGCATTTT.

The chain recombines TRBV11-2 with TRBJ2-1; 8 nucleotides line up with TRBD2. Unmatched junction bases numbered 4, after V lost 6 bases and J lost 0 bases. Germline V gene lookup returns CDR1 SGHAT and CDR2 FQNNGV. The CDR3 extends over 15 amino acids. CDR3 nucleotide sequence: TGTGCCAGCAGTTCCGGGACTAGCTCCTACAATGAGCAGTTCTTC. As protein: CASSSGTSSYNEQFF.

The chain employs TRBV6-5 and TRBJ2-3; 8 positions match TRBD1. The germline CDR1 and CDR2 sequences are MNHEY and SVGAGI. This CDR3 comprises 16 residues. V shed 4 bases, J shed 4 bases, and the junction held 10 bases outside the gene matches. The chain's CDR3 is CASSFGSTGVADTQYF. CDR3 nucleotides: TGTGCCAGCAGTTTCGGCTCGACAGGGGTGGCAGATACGCAGTATTTT.

The gene calls are TRBV9 and TRBJ2-7; TRBD1 might be the D (6 bases). V was clipped by 5 bases and J by 2 bases, with 17 bases between them. This CDR3 contains 15 residues. CDR1 and CDR2 from the germline V gene are SGDLS and YYNGEE. The CDR3 is CASSRGQGHPYEQYF. CDR3 DNA: TGTGCCAGCAGTCGGGGCCAGGGGCACCCCTACGAGCAGTACTTC.

V is TRBV5-1 and J is TRBJ1-2; 7 bases agree with TRBD1. Germline loops: CDR1 SGHRS, CDR2 YFSETQ. The length of the CDR3 is 14 residues. Trimming at V came to 3 bases and at J to 4 bases, leaving 6 bases not matched to a gene. CDR3 residues: CASSSGQEGYGYTF. In DNA form, the CDR3 reads TGCGCCAGCAGCTCCGGACAGGAGGGCTATGGCTACACCTTC.

In this sample, this clone turned up a few times. Compared with germline, one end of the junction differs, possibly owing to a read error. The V and J genes are TRBV7-7 and TRBJ2-5; TRBD1 aligns across 9 bases. CDR3 length: 15 amino acids. Germline CDR1 reads SSHAT; CDR2 reads FNYEAQ (reference sequence). DNA for the CDR3: TGTGCTAGCAGCTTGGGGACAGGGTCAGGAGAGACCCAGTACTTC. Encoded protein: CASSLGTGSGETQYF.

This rearrangement joins TRBV5-5 to TRBJ1-2; D is ambiguous. Germline V gene data show CDR1 as SGHKS and CDR2 as YYEKEE (reference sequence). This CDR3 is 12 amino acids long. V lost 0 bases, J lost 8 bases, and 8 bases lay in between. The CDR3 reads CASSLEPWGYTF. The DNA of the CDR3 is TGTGCCAGCAGCTTGGAGCCATGGGGCTACACCTTC.

V usage is TRBV7-9 and J usage is TRBJ1-5; D is ambiguous. The V gene lost 5 bases and the J gene lost 6 bases, with 17 bases spanning the gap. The CDR3 has 15 residues. Germline V lookup: CDR1 SEHNR, CDR2 FQNEAQ (reference sequence). The CDR3 DNA reads as TGTGCCAGCAGCCCGGTTGAGCGGGCGGGTCAGCCCCAGCATTTT. It translates to CASSPVERAGQPQHF.

The chain carries TRBV5-1 and TRBJ1-4; D may be TRBD1 (6 bases). The V end lost 0 bases, the J end lost 6 bases, and 18 bases lay between the germline ends. This CDR3 region has 17 residues. Germline V CDR1 and CDR2: SGHRS, YFSETQ. The CDR3 protein is CASSLGLVQGIDEKLFF. The CDR3 DNA reads as TGCGCCAGCAGCTTGGGACTCGTACAGGGAATAGATGAAAAACTGTTTTTT. The variable domain in full, with the rest retrieved from reference TRBV5-1 and TRBJ1-4, is KAGVTQTPRYLIKTRGQQVTLSCSPISGHRSVSWYQQTPGQGLQFLFEYFSETQRNKGNFPGRFSGRQFSNSRSEMNVSTLELGDSALYLCASSLGLVQGIDEKLFFGSGTQLSVL.

CDR3 amino acids: CASSPGTSKETQYF. Here the CDR3 DNA reads TGTGCCAGCAGCCCCGGGACTAGCAAAGAGACCCAGTACTTC. The rearrangement links TRBV7-6 to TRBJ2-5; 9 positions agree with TRBD2. Trimming took 5 bases from V and 3 from J; bases not matched to a gene: 4. Germline assignment: CDR1 SGHVS and CDR2 FNYEAQ. The CDR3 is 14 residues long.